This T cell receptor beta chain is drawn from a study of cytomegalovirus exposure and HLA in healthy donors. Study-level findings and limits: One later analysis, an examination of the 120 validation repertoires, found that first-cohort TCR clusters tended to co-occur in them. Whilst most TCR sequences proved rare, a subset of public TCRs occurred across many donors.

On this clone: What it binds is unknown.

Donors were drawn from the approximately 110-subject validation cohort, separate from the roughly 670-subject first cohort. Germline assignment: CDR1 MNHEY and CDR2 SMNVEV (reference sequence). CDR3 length: 14 residues. Between the trimmed V and J ends, which lost 6 bases and 2 bases, there was a span of 11 bases. Measured with immunoSEQ multiplex PCR; TCRdb has only the in-frame clones, and not every one. The table shows about 240,000 clones, with about 90% occurring only once. V and J are TRBV27 and TRBJ1-5; D is unresolved. Input material: PBMCs. This clonotype was obtained from a woman aged 25-40 years in good health and CMV-seropositive. The CDR3 sequence: CASRITGGNQPQHF. In DNA, the CDR3 is TGTGCCAGCAGAATTACCGGGGGCAATCAGCCCCAGCATTTT.